This TCR beta chain was captured by sequencing in a study of T cell responses to AZD1222 COVID-19 vaccine. The study's findings and limits: Along spike, vaccine-associated CD4 TCRs were found throughout, with dominance at 160-218 and 743-854. Seropositive AZD1222 recipients at baseline numbered only five or six. Most donors were white British, females outnumbered males, and clonal diversity was possibly underestimated.

A word on this clone: Its antigen is still unknown.

Using immunoSEQ multiplex PCR, the repertoire was profiled, and TCRdb retains in-frame clones only, with some absent. The table lists some 150,000 clones, around 92% of them singletons. Trimming removed 0 bases at V and 1 base at J, with 10 bases between. Germline-derived CDR1 and CDR2 are SGHNT and YYREEE (reference sequence). The CDR3 spans 16 residues. The source is an adult who received the AZD1222 COVID-19 vaccine. V is TRBV5-4 and J is TRBJ2-2; D might be TRBD2 (6 bases). Sequenced material: peripheral blood, taken 28 days after the second AZD1222 dose. The CDR3 coding sequence is TGTGCCAGCAGCTTGGCCGGGGGAGGGAACACCGGGGAGCTGTTTTTT. It specifies CASSLAGGGNTGELFF.